This T cell receptor (beta chain) derives from a study of blood T cell repertoires in COVID-19. This table comes from immunoSEQ multiplex PCR, and its TCRdb copy is limited to in-frame clones, with some not included. The top ten hold roughly 4.5% of the sample, which has hundreds of thousands of clones, more than 70% seen once. This CDR3 contains 17 residues. V was cut by 1 base and J by 6 bases, with 18 bases left in between. Looked up from germline, CDR1 is SEHNR and CDR2 is FQNEAQ (reference sequence). This clonotype was sampled from a man aged 25 to 40 with acute COVID-19. The chain has TRBV7-9 and TRBJ2-2, with TRBD1 as a possible D gene (6 bases). Material for sequencing was PBMCs or T cells enriched from blood (not recorded which). CDR3 loop: CASSLGGGDRRPGELFF. The CDR3 nucleotides read TGTGCCAGCAGCTTAGGAGGTGGAGACAGGCGACCCGGGGAGCTGTTTTTT.